This TCR beta chain is from a study of blood T cell repertoires in COVID-19. Study-wide context: Both acute and convalescent COVID-19 samples were obtained from the United States, Italy and Spain.

Sequencing used immunoSEQ multiplex PCR; TCRdb keeps in-frame clones, though not all of them. The sample gives around 18,000 clones, approximately 80% of which show up once; 15% to 20% is in the top ten. One Seattle source followed patients from active infection through their disease course. Per germline, CDR1 MNHEY and CDR2 SVGAGI. J gave up 2 bases and V 8 bases, and 6 bases lay outside the gene matches. The CDR3 sequence is 14 residues long. Sequencing was carried out using peripheral blood. V and J are TRBV6-5 and TRBJ1-5, with 7 nucleotides matching TRBD1. The clonotype comes from a man aged 65-85 years with COVID-19, enrolled during active disease. The CDR3 here is CASEDRHGNQPQHF. The CDR3 coding sequence is TGTGCCAGCGAGGACAGGCACGGCAATCAGCCCCAGCATTTT.